This T cell receptor beta chain was documented in a study of Ad26.COV2.S vaccination and SARS-CoV-2 variants. Whole-study context: Ad26.COV2.S, an intramuscular injection, was given once or twice 56 days apart.

Sequencing was performed with immunoSEQ multiplex PCR; in TCRdb, only in-frame clones are kept and a portion is missing. Of roughly 400,000 clones in the sample, about 90% were seen once. To note about this clone: Its antigen remains unidentified.

Notes on the study in general: Higher spike-specific TCR breadth was found in vaccine recipients than in placebo recipients. Overall T cell responses may have been underestimated by the analyses of TCR breadth and depth.

Treatment denoted: 15 to 20 received Ad26.COV2.S at low or high dose, single or two shots; about 5 received placebo; per-sample allocation not given. Samples were taken on day 63 after the first vaccine or placebo injection. An Ad26 vector carrying the Wuhan-strain SARS-CoV-2 spike served as the vaccine. V was clipped by 1 base and J by 5 bases, with 11 bases between them. Germline V lookup: CDR1 LGHNA, CDR2 YNFKEQ. The CDR3 length is 14 residues. The J gene is TRBJ1-1, the V gene TRBV4-2; D is possibly TRBD1 (5 bases). The clonotype was recovered from a person between 18 and 65 years old who received the Ad26.COV2.S COVID-19 vaccine or a placebo. The starting material was peripheral blood, obtained in a trial of Ad26.COV2.S vaccine versus placebo. The CDR3 spells CASSQAGWGTEAFF. Here the CDR3 DNA reads TGTGCCAGCAGCCAAGCCGGGTGGGGGACTGAAGCTTTCTTT.